This record looks at one T cell receptor (beta chain) sequence and its context. Antigen specificity is unknown. As it was prepared, the TCRbeta library received unique molecular identifiers. In TCRdb, the PCR reads were re-called with MiXCR into one record per CDR3 protein. The data hold fewer than 500,000 distinct CDR3 sequences, with about 45% observed a single time. This CDR3 has 15 amino acids. Germline V gene sequence: CDR1 KGHSY, CDR2 FQNENV. Trimming left V 0 bases short and J 7 bases short, with 10 bases between. The data are from a study of T-cell reconstitution after alpha-beta-depleted transplantation in children. Findings and limits, study-wide: Several hundred expanded graft clones reportedly gave rise to the alpha-beta T cells present about two months after transplant. The authors attributed T-cell counts and diversity one year after transplant mostly to newly produced T cells. At day 60, the high TCRbeta diversity found in some patients originated from recipient T cells and thymic progenitors that had survived.

This clonotype was sampled from a girl aged 2 to 9 with aplastic anemia, due to receive a stem cell transplant. This specimen was PBMCs, taken before TCRalphabeta/CD19-depleted stem cell transplant. This chain connects TRBV16 to TRBJ2-6; D uncertain. Here the CDR3 DNA reads TGTGCCAGCAGCCAATCGAGAAGTTACGCCAACGTCCTGACTTTC. It codes for CASSQSRSYANVLTF.